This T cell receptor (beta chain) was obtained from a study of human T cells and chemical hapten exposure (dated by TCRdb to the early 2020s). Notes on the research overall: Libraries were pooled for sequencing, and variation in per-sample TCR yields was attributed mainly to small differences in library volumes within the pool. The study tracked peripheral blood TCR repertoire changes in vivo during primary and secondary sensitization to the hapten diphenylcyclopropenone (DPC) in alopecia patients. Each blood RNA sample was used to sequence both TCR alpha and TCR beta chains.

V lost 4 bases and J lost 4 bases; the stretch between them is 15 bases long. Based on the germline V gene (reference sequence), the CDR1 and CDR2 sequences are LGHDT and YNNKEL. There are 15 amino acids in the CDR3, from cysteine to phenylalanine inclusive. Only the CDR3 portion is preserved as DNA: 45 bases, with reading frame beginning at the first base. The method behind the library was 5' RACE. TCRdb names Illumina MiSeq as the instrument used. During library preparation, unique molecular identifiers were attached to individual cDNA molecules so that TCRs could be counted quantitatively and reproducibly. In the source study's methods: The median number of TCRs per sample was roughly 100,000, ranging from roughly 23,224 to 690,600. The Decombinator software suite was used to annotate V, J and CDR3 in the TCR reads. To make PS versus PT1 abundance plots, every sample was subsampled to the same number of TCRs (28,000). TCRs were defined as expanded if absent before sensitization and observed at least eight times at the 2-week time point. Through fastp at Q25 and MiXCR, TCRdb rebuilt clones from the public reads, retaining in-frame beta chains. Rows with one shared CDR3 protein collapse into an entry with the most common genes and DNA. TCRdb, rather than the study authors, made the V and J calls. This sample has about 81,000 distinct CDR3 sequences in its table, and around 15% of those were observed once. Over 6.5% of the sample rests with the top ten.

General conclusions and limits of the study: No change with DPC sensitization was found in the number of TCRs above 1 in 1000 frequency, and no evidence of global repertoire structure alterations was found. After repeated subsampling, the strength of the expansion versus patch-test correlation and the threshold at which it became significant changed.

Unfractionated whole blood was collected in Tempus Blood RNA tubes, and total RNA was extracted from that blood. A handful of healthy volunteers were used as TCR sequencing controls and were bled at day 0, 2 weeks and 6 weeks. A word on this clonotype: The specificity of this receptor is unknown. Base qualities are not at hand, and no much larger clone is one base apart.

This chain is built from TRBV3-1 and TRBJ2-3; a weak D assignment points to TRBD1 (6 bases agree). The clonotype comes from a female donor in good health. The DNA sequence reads TGTGCCAGCAGCCGAACAGTGGCAGGGGCAGATACGCAGTATTTT. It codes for CASSRTVAGADTQYF.